These T cell receptor beta chains were read from a single sample in a study of T cell clonotyping in hematopoietic cell transplantation. Method: immunoSEQ multiplex PCR; TCRdb's copy keeps in-frame clones and lacks some. The sample records about 36,000 clones, about 90% being singletons. Specimen: peripheral blood mononuclear cells. All receptors come from a middle-aged woman in good health. Some clones in this sample may be carry-over from other donors' samples. The CDR3 runs from the conserved cysteine through the conserved F or W. The D gene is left open where the match is weak. Some rows mark clone size as missing; the rest say once, few, many or name a class of expanded clone.

v_gene	d_gene	j_gene	abundance	CDR3nt	CDR3aa
TRBV29-1	.	TRBJ1-2	.	TGCAGCGTTGAAGAAGGATATGGCTACACCTTC	CSVEEGYGYTF
TRBV6-5	TRBD1	TRBJ1-2	.	TGTGCCAGCAGTCCGACAGGGGATGGCTACACCTTC	CASSPTGDGYTF
TRBV19	.	TRBJ2-7	.	TGTGCCGTGGGGGGCTATAGCCCTCGCTACGAGCAGTACTTC	CAVGGYSPRYEQYF
TRBV7-2	.	TRBJ2-1	.	TGTGCCAGCAGCTTAGTCCCGGCGGGTCTTAACAATGAGCAGTTCTTC	CASSLVPAGLNNEQFF
TRBV4-3	TRBD2	TRBJ2-7	few	TGCGCCAGCAGCCTAAGCCCCGGCGGGAGCTACGAGCAGTACTTC	CASSLSPGGSYEQYF
TRBV7-2	.	TRBJ2-2	.	TGTGCCAGCAGCTCCAACTTGAACACCGGGGAGCTGTTTTTT	CASSSNLNTGELFF
TRBV19	.	TRBJ2-7	.	TGTGCCAGTAGTATAGACTACAGGGCGGACGAGCAGTACTTC	CASSIDYRADEQYF
TRBV19	TRBD1	TRBJ1-5	.	TGTGCCAGTAGTATAATTCCCACGGGACAGGGGAGGAATCAGCCCCAGCATTTT	CASSIIPTGQGRNQPQHF
TRBV7-3	.	TRBJ2-2	.	TGTGCCAGCAGCTTAACGTTGAGGGCCGGCGGGGAGCTGTTTTTT	CASSLTLRAGGELFF
TRBV28	.	TRBJ1-2	.	TGTGCCAGCAGTTTGGCAACCCGCCTCACCTTC	CASSLATRLTF